These T cell receptor beta chains were read from a single sample in a study of T cell responses to AZD1222 COVID-19 vaccine. Libraries were prepared by immunoSEQ multiplex PCR; TCRdb keeps only in-frame clonotypes and omits some of them. The table shows 95,000 or so clones, with approximately 93% occurring only once. This specimen was peripheral blood, taken 28 days after the second AZD1222 dose. The receptors originated from an adult who received the AZD1222 COVID-19 vaccine. Both conserved end residues are part of each CDR3. A D gene is named only where the DNA matches it firmly. Only part of the rows carry a size: once, few, many, or a class if the clone is expanded.

TRBJ2-1,TRBV4-3,few,TRBD2,CASSHGLANEQFF,TGCGCCAGCAGCCACGGACTAGCAAATGAGCAGTTCTTC
TRBJ2-3,TRBV10-3,.,.,CAISDAGRAGGRAGATDTQYF,TGTGCCATCAGTGATGCGGGTAGGGCAGGGGGTCGAGCGGGAGCCACAGATACGCAGTATTTT
TRBJ1-5,TRBV4-3,.,.,CASSRGRNQPQHF,TGCGCCAGCAGCCGCGGGCGGAATCAGCCCCAGCATTTT
TRBJ2-3,TRBV7-2,.,TRBD2,CASSRGSGNREQYF,TGTGCCAGCAGCCGGGGGAGCGGGAACCGTGAGCAGTATTTT
TRBJ1-1,TRBV29-1,.,.,CSVVSVLNTEAFF,TGCAGCGTTGTGAGTGTGTTGAACACTGAAGCTTTCTTT
TRBJ1-6,TRBV5-1,.,.,CASSFKDSPLHF,TGCGCCAGCAGCTTCAAGGATTCACCCCTCCACTTT
TRBJ1-2,TRBV6-1,.,.,CASSGSVGVGGYTF,TGTGCCAGTTCCGGATCCGTCGGGGTAGGTGGCTACACCTTC
TRBJ2-1,TRBV28,few,.,CASRPLTNSDEQFF,TGTGCCAGCAGGCCCCTGACGAATTCGGATGAGCAGTTCTTC
TRBJ2-1,TRBV19,few,TRBD2,CASSGSTGNEQFF,TGTGCCAGCAGCGGGAGTACGGGCAATGAGCAGTTCTTC
TRBJ1-5,TRBV27,.,.,CASSGGGNQPQHF,TGTGCCAGCAGTGGAGGGGGCAATCAGCCCCAGCATTTT